This T cell receptor (beta chain) was captured in a study of CD8+CD57+ T cells in acquired aplastic anemia. As for the study in general: The average for DNA from sorted CD4+ and CD8+ cells was roughly 3 ug. The average read count for CD4+ cells in healthy donors was about 10 million. General observations from the study: Between patients and controls, roughly 29 CD8+ CDR3 sequences were found in common.

The CDR3 covers 16 residues. In germline, CDR1 is LGHNT, CDR2 FRNRAP. V was shortened by 0 bases and J by 2 bases, with 11 bases between the two germline ends. Researchers used genomic DNA as the template to profile TCR beta VDJ and CDR3. TCRdb independently ran MiXCR on the reads; one entry per CDR3 protein. The table records some 220,000 distinct CDR3 sequences, 34% of them present only once. The table lists this clonotype with a few counts. Its cognate antigen is unknown. Sequencing was performed on sorted CD4+, CD8+, or CD8+CD57+ T cells (not recorded which) from PBMCs. The chain joins TRBV12-5 to TRBJ1-5; D remains unclear. The receptor comes from a human donor in good health, serving as a control. As DNA, the CDR3 is TGTGCTAGTGGTTTGGTACTAGGGCAGGGCAATCAGCCCCAGCATTTT. It codes for CASGLVLGQGNQPQHF.